This T cell receptor beta chain was recorded in a study of blood T cell repertoires in COVID-19. Repertoires were generated with immunoSEQ multiplex PCR, while TCRdb's copy carries only in-frame clones and drops some. The sample lists 200,000 to 250,000 clones; around 81% were seen once. CDR3 length: 16 amino acids. The germline V gene has CDR1 LGHNA and CDR2 YNFKEQ. Trimming removed 5 bases from V and 0 bases from J; junction bases left unmatched: 9. Participants had their cohort set by participant-reported clinical history. The chain uses TRBV4-2 and TRBJ1-2, with 7 bases lining up with TRBD1. Sample: PBMCs or T cells enriched from blood (not recorded which). The receptor was derived from a woman between 50 and 59 years old with acute COVID-19. The CDR3 DNA reads TGTGCCAGCAGCGAAGGGACAGCGGAAGCTAACTATGGCTACACCTTC. Its protein product is CASSEGTAEANYGYTF.